This T cell receptor beta chain comes out of a study of T cells in Graves' hyperthyroidism and ophthalmopathy. In the case of this clonotype: Its cognate antigen is unknown.

RNA transcripts gave rise to amplified TCR beta CDR3 regions. Using the HTBI primer set, a first-round RT-PCR was run on the TCR CDR3. MiXCR, applied by TCRdb to the multiplex PCR reads, yields one record per CDR3 protein. The sample has some 800,000 distinct CDR3 sequences; approximately 40% are singletons. Exclusion criteria comprised uncontrolled infection, other autoimmune disease, pregnancy or lactation. V was shortened by 6 bases and J by 10 bases, with 15 bases between the two germline ends. The CDR3 covers 13 residues. Germline CDR1 is SGHTA and CDR2 is FQGNSA. Study-wide points: Ophthalmopathy onset followed model prediction by a median about 6.9 months.

The sample consisted of blood. The clonotype comes from a man younger than 35 with Graves' hyperthyroidism. The J gene is TRBJ1-4, the V gene TRBV7-2; D uncertain. The CDR3 protein is CASSYTGSGKLFF. DNA for the CDR3: TGTGCCAGCAGTTACACGGGCTCTGGAAAACTGTTTTTT.